The next 24 T cell receptor beta chains were all read from a single sample in a study of T cell repertoires in cytomegalovirus infection. TCRdb re-analysed the reads in MiXCR, keeping a single row per CDR3 protein. Among almost 90,000 distinct CDR3 sequences listed, over 25% were seen once. Their cognate antigens are unknown. The starting material was CD8+ T cells from cultured PBMCs, obtained from culture after CMV antigen stimulation. The receptors originated from a human donor in good health (CMV status not recorded). Some clones in this sample may be carry-over from other donors' samples.

The table lists this clonotype with a few counts. V usage is TRBV7-9 and J usage is TRBJ1-1; maybe TRBD1 (6 bases). The CDR3 runs 13 residues. The V gene's germline CDR1 is SEHNR and CDR2 FQNEAQ (reference sequence). Trimming removed 4 bases at V and 4 bases at J, with 10 bases between. The CDR3 sequence: CASSSGVVTEAFF. CDR3 sequence (DNA): TGTGCCAGCAGCTCAGGGGTTGTCACTGAAGCTTTCTTT. Supplemented by reference TRBV7-9 and TRBJ1-1, the full variable domain reads DTGVSQNPRHKITKRGQNVTFRCDPISEHNRLYWYRQTLGQGPEFLTYFQNEAQLEKSRLLSDRFSAERPKGSFSTLEIQRTEQGDSAMYLCASSSGVVTEAFFGQGTRLTVV.

A few counts support this clonotype. The CDR3 region has the DNA TGTGCCAGCAGCTTATTTGCGGGGGGGCCAGATACGCAGTATTTT. As protein: CASSLFAGGPDTQYF. The genes are TRBV7-2 and TRBJ2-3; TRBD2 matches 9 bases. CDR1 and CDR2 from the germline V gene are SGHTA and FQGNSA. This CDR3 comprises 15 residues. Unmatched junction bases numbered 4, after V lost 2 bases and J lost 4 bases.

The sample holds a few counts of this clonotype. This chain links TRBV19 with TRBJ2-2; a weak D match, TRBD1 (6 bases). V shed 6 bases and J shed 3 bases, with 20 bases lying between them. Germline values: CDR1 LNHDA, CDR2 SQIVND (reference sequence). This CDR3 region has 17 residues. The DNA for the CDR3 is TGTGCCAGTAGCCTACCGGGACACGATCTTTACACCGGGGAGCTGTTTTTT. Its translation is CASSLPGHDLYTGELFF.

The chain combines TRBV11-2 with TRBJ1-6, with no clear D. With 1 base removed from V and 10 bases from J, the gap between germline ends came to 11 bases. This CDR3 has 14 residues. The germline CDR1 and CDR2 sequences are SGHAT and FQNNGV. The CDR3 nucleotides are TGTGCCAGCAGCTTAGTTTGGAGTGGGTCACCCCTCCACTTT. Protein: CASSLVWSGSPLHF.

The table lists this clonotype with a few counts. The rearrangement uses TRBV24-1 and TRBJ2-1; 8 bases align to TRBD2. Germline V CDR1 and CDR2: KGHDR, SFDVKD. The V segment lost 1 base and the J segment 6 bases; nucleotides outside the gene matches: 7. CDR3 length: 16 amino acids. The CDR3 coding sequence is TGTGCCACCAGTGATTTAGGTAGCGGGGTTGTCAATGAGCAGTTCTTC. It yields the protein CATSDLGSGVVNEQFF.

The chain joins TRBV12-3 or TRBV12-4 to TRBJ1-3, with D hard to call. V was pared by 6 bases and J by 3 bases, with 6 bases between. This CDR3 region has 12 residues. The CDR3 DNA follows: TGTGCCAGCAGCCGGGATGGAAACACCATATATTTT. It yields the protein CASSRDGNTIYF.

J is TRBJ1-4 and V is TRBV10-3; D gene unclear. The assigned J gene may be wrong: the sequence end matches TRBJ2-2 better. The CDR3 is made up of 11 amino acids. Germline loops: CDR1 ENHRY, CDR2 SYGVKD. The CDR3 loop is CAISEGRELFF. CDR3 DNA: TGTGCCATCAGTGAGGGGAGGGAGCTGTTTTTT.

This chain joins TRBV6-6 and TRBJ1-1; 8 nucleotides line up with TRBD1. Trimming took 10 bases from V and 0 from J; bases not matched to a gene: 4. Germline CDR1 is MNHNY and CDR2 is SVGAGI (reference sequence). CDR3 length: 13 residues. The CDR3 spells CATQTGVNTEAFF. The CDR3 region has the DNA TGTGCCACCCAGACAGGGGTGAACACTGAAGCTTTCTTT.

The chain recombines TRBV7-9 with TRBJ2-7; 10 bases are a match to TRBD1. After removal of 6 bases from V and 3 bases from J, the junction contained 8 bases not matched to a gene. The CDR3 consists of 15 residues. Germline assignment: CDR1 SEHNR and CDR2 FQNEAQ (reference sequence). The CDR3 DNA reads as TGTGCCAGCAGTGGTCCCGGGACAGGGGACTACGAGCAGTACTTC. It specifies CASSGPGTGDYEQYF.

This clonotype was seen at least ten times. This chain links TRBV5-4 with TRBJ2-5, with 15 bases that match TRBD2. Unmatched junction bases numbered 5, after V lost 5 bases and J lost 3 bases. Germline V CDR1 and CDR2: SGHNT, YYREEE (reference sequence). This CDR3 has 16 amino acids. The CDR3 protein is CASRSGTSGGKETQYF. The CDR3, as DNA: TGTGCCAGCAGGTCCGGGACTAGCGGGGGGAAAGAGACCCAGTACTTC.

On this clonotype itself: This could be a read error, since a much larger clone is one nucleotide away. The chain joins TRBV12-3 or TRBV12-4 to TRBJ2-3, with D unclear. This CDR3 has 13 residues. The CDR3 region is CTSTHDFTDTQYF. CDR3 coding DNA: TGTACCAGCACCCATGACTTCACAGATACGCAGTATTTT.

In this sample, this clonotype turned up a few times. J is TRBJ1-2 and V is TRBV20-1; maybe TRBD1 (5 bases). Germline-derived CDR1 and CDR2 are DFQATT and SNEGSKA (reference sequence). V lost 3 bases, J lost 6 bases, and 23 bases lay in between. The CDR3 is made up of 16 amino acids. CDR3 in DNA: TGCAGTGCTAGGATCAGGGCCGTCTTCCCTGGGGATGGCTACACCTTC. Translated: CSARIRAVFPGDGYTF.

The rearrangement joins TRBV27 to TRBJ2-3; 8 bases align to TRBD1. Germline CDR1 and CDR2: MNHEY and SMNVEV (reference sequence). After removal of 1 base from V and 6 bases from J, the junction contained 3 bases not matched to a gene. This CDR3 region has 14 residues. CDR3 coding DNA: TGTGCCAGCAGTTTATACAGGGGGGAGGATACGCAGTATTTT. Its translation: CASSLYRGEDTQYF.

This clonotype was seen more than once but under ten times. The V call is TRBV5-4, the J call TRBJ2-7, with D possibly being TRBD1 or TRBD2 (5 bases each). Looked up from germline, CDR1 is SGHNT and CDR2 is YYREEE (reference sequence). The CDR3 has 15 amino acids. The V end lost 2 bases, the J end lost 0 bases, and 12 bases lay between the germline ends. CDR3 in amino acids: CASSFDQGASYEQYF. The CDR3 nucleotides read TGTGCCAGCAGCTTCGATCAGGGAGCCTCCTACGAGCAGTACTTC. The full variable domain, its missing parts supplied by reference TRBV5-4 and TRBJ2-7, is ETGVTQSPTHLIKTRGQQVTLRCSSQSGHNTVSWYQQALGQGPQFIFQYYREEENGRGNFPPRFSGLQFPNYSSELNVNALELDDSALYLCASSFDQGASYEQYFGPGTRLTVT.

This clonotype was counted only a few times. The chain uses TRBV4-1 and TRBJ1-1; D not certain. This CDR3 has 15 residues. Germline V lookup: CDR1 MGHRA, CDR2 YSYEKL. V lost 3 bases to trimming and J lost 2 bases, with 13 bases between them. CDR3 sequence reads: CASSQLKGQNTEAFF. CDR3 sequence (DNA): TGCGCCAGCAGCCAGCTTAAGGGCCAAAACACTGAAGCTTTCTTT.

This clonotype was picked up a small number of times. V and J are TRBV20-1 and TRBJ2-3, with 14 bases fitting TRBD2. This CDR3 has 18 amino acids. Germline trimming cut 2 bases from V and 4 bases from J; bases unmatched to any gene: 11. Germline CDR1 DFQATT, CDR2 SNEGSKA (reference sequence). The CDR3 loop is CSARSRLAGGPVADTQYF. The CDR3 nucleotides read TGCAGTGCTAGATCGCGACTAGCGGGGGGGCCGGTGGCAGATACGCAGTATTTT.

V is TRBV12-3 or TRBV12-4 and J is TRBJ1-1, with D unclear. This CDR3 has 14 amino acids. V shed 3 bases and J shed 2 bases, with 10 bases lying between them. CDR3 in amino acids: CASSFRADNTEAFF. CDR3 nucleotide sequence: TGTGCCAGCAGTTTTCGGGCAGATAACACTGAAGCTTTCTTT.

The chain joins TRBV14 to TRBJ1-2; weak D call: TRBD1 (5 bases). This CDR3 contains 12 residues. Germline values: CDR1 SGHDN, CDR2 FVKESK. Trimming pared 5 bases from V and 4 bases from J, leaving 8 bases between. CDR3 DNA sequence: TGTGCCAGCAGCGACAGAACCTATGGCTACACCTTC. Protein: CASSDRTYGYTF. The full variable domain, with the rest looked up from reference TRBV14 and TRBJ1-2, is EAGVTQFPSHSVIEKGQTVTLRCDPISGHDNLYWYRRVMGKEIKFLLHFVKESKQDESGMPNNRFLAERTGGTYSTLKVQPAELEDSGVYFCASSDRTYGYTFGSGTRLTVV.

This clonotype was seen more than once but under ten times. This sequence joins TRBV29-1 and TRBJ2-1, with D possibly matching TRBD1 (5 bases). Between the trimmed V and J ends, which lost 1 base and 3 bases, there was a span of 16 bases. There are 16 residues in the CDR3. CDR1 and CDR2 (germline): SQVTM, ANQGSEA. The CDR3 sequence is CSVEGLTEMNYNEQFF. The CDR3 DNA reads TGCAGCGTTGAAGGTCTGACAGAGATGAACTACAATGAGCAGTTCTTC.

This clonotype was picked up a small number of times. The chain employs TRBV12-3 or TRBV12-4 and TRBJ2-3; no clear D gene. The CDR3 runs to 14 residues. Trimming stripped 3 bases from V and 1 base from J, with 8 bases between. The chain's CDR3 is CASSFGGRTDTQYF. The CDR3 DNA is TGTGCCAGCAGTTTCGGCGGCCGCACAGATACGCAGTATTTT.

In its sample, this clonotype was seen many times. This rearrangement joins TRBV20-1 to TRBJ1-6, with 9 bases matching TRBD1. Germline lookup yields CDR1 DFQATT and CDR2 SNEGSKA (reference sequence). J lost 6 bases, V lost 1 base, and 4 bases had no gene match. This CDR3 is built from 15 residues. The DNA of the CDR3 is TGCAGTGCTAGAGTCCCGACAGGGGGTAATTCACCCCTCCACTTT. Amino acid sequence: CSARVPTGGNSPLHF.

This clonotype was counted between two and nine times. The chain couples TRBV6-1 to TRBJ1-5, with 9 nucleotides matching TRBD1. Unmatched junction bases numbered 4, after V lost 1 base and J lost 6 bases. Germline V lookup: CDR1 MNHNS, CDR2 SASEGT. The length of the CDR3 is 15 residues. The CDR3 DNA reads TGTGCCAGCAGTGAAGGGGGACAGGGTAGTCAGCCCCAGCATTTT. It encodes CASSEGGQGSQPQHF.

This clonotype came up many times. V is TRBV5-1 and J is TRBJ1-4, with 8 bases aligning to TRBD1. The germline V gene has CDR1 SGHRS and CDR2 YFSETQ. Unmatched junction bases numbered 12, after V lost 6 bases and J lost 8 bases. The CDR3 loop spans 15 amino acids. CDR3 nucleotides: TGCGCCAGCACCCTGTGGGGGACAGGAGGGGAAAAACTGTTTTTT. The encoded protein is CASTLWGTGGEKLFF.

This clonotype showed up just a few times. The genes are TRBV6-1 and TRBJ1-2; D perhaps matches TRBD1 (6 bases). Trimming took off 5 bases at V and 2 bases at J, with 9 bases between the two ends. Germline values: CDR1 MNHNS, CDR2 SASEGT. CDR3 length: 13 residues. The CDR3, as DNA: TGTGCCAGCAGTTGGGGGCAGAACTATGGCTACACCTTC. It translates to CASSWGQNYGYTF.